This T cell receptor beta chain was sequenced during a study of shared clonotypes between healthy human individuals. The donor cohort consisted entirely of Caucasian adults residing in Nashville, Tennessee. CDR3 length equals 13 residues. The ends were cut back, 4 bases at V and 4 bases at J, with 7 bases in the middle. The germline gives CDR1 SGHTA, CDR2 FQGTGA. Across several immunoSEQ plates, the genomic DNA of each subset was split evenly. PCR replicates from unsorted PBMC used approximately 300 ng DNA, and this amount was around 28,000 T cell genomes. The authors sequenced unsorted PBMC DNA on ten immunoSEQ deep assay plates. Profiled with immunoSEQ multiplex PCR; TCRdb holds only in-frame clones, not every one. The data contain about 480,000 clones, about 75% of them seen just once; the ten biggest clones take up approximately 12%.

Input material: PBMCs. The source is a woman aged 40 to 49 in good health. Some clones in this sample may be carry-over from other donors' samples. The chain links TRBV7-3 to TRBJ2-2; D is unclear. As DNA, the CDR3 is TGTGCCAGCAGCTCGGATGGCACCGGGGAGCTGTTTTTT. It translates to CASSSDGTGELFF.